Presented here are 15 T cell receptor beta chains from one specimen sequenced in a study of blood T cell repertoires in COVID-19. The data were produced by immunoSEQ multiplex PCR, yet TCRdb's version contains in-frame clones alone and is incomplete. The sample lists around 130,000 clones, 90% occurring once. Material: peripheral blood. These receptors all come from a man aged 50 to 59 with active COVID-19.

This chain's CDR3 is CASSQDPGVLSETQYF. CDR3 coding DNA: TGCGCCAGCAGCCAAGATCCCGGGGTGTTGAGCGAGACCCAGTACTTC. J is TRBJ2-5 and V is TRBV4-1; D possibly corresponds to TRBD2 (5 bases). This CDR3 region has 16 residues. The germline CDR1 and CDR2 sequences are MGHRA and YSYEKL. V was trimmed by 0 bases and J by 5 bases, leaving 16 bases between them.

V is TRBV5-1 and J is TRBJ1-6, with D uncertain. This CDR3 comprises 14 residues. CDR1 is SGHRS, CDR2 YFSETQ, per germline. V gave up 4 bases and J gave up 5 bases, with 10 bases separating them. CDR3 protein: CASSVDGDNSPLHF. In DNA form, the CDR3 reads TGCGCCAGCAGCGTGGACGGTGATAATTCACCCCTCCACTTT.

V usage is TRBV6-5 and J usage is TRBJ1-1; 7 bases agree with TRBD1. This CDR3 comprises 15 residues. The ends lost 2 bases at V and 1 base at J; junction bases unmatched: 4. CDR1 is MNHEY and CDR2 is SVGAGI in the germline V gene. The CDR3 here is CASSYTRTGNTEAFF. The CDR3 DNA sequence: TGTGCCAGCAGTTACACCAGGACAGGGAACACTGAAGCTTTCTTT.

This clone was observed a single time. The gene calls are TRBV24-1 and TRBJ1-5, with D hard to call. Trimming pared 3 bases from V and 0 bases from J, leaving 8 bases between. The germline CDR1 and CDR2 sequences are KGHDR and SFDVKD. The CDR3 has 15 residues. CDR3 DNA sequence: TGTGCCACCAGTGATGGCCAGTATAGCAATCAGCCCCAGCATTTT. Its protein is CATSDGQYSNQPQHF.

The chain combines TRBV5-1 with TRBJ1-2; 7 positions agree with TRBD1. Germline trimming cut 4 bases from V and 4 bases from J; bases unmatched to any gene: 7. This CDR3 contains 14 residues. Germline lookup yields CDR1 SGHRS and CDR2 YFSETQ. The CDR3 spells CASSPDRPTYGYTF. As DNA, the CDR3 is TGCGCCAGCAGCCCGGACAGGCCGACCTATGGCTACACCTTC.

This clone came up a few times. The chain is built from TRBV15 and TRBJ2-7, with a possible D match to TRBD1 (5 bases). Germline CDR1 is LNHNV and CDR2 is YYDKDF (reference sequence). Deletions cut 0 bases from V and 7 bases from J, with 7 bases between. The CDR3 sequence is 12 residues long. Here the CDR3 DNA reads TGTGCCACCAGCAGAGATCAGGGAGAGCAGTACGTC. Its protein product is CATSRDQGEQYV.

On this clone itself: Other DNA sequences in this sample translate to the same CDR3. The rearrangement joins TRBV19 to TRBJ2-5, with 12 bases lining up with TRBD1. Germline CDR1 is LNHDA and CDR2 is SQIVND (reference sequence). The ends lost 5 bases at V and 5 bases at J; junction bases unmatched: 6. The length of the CDR3 is 15 residues. Here the CDR3 reads CASSPGTGGGETQYF. Here the CDR3 DNA reads TGTGCCAGTAGTCCAGGGACAGGGGGCGGGGAGACCCAGTACTTC.

The chain is built from TRBV4-1 and TRBJ2-2, with TRBD2 matching over 14 bases. The CDR3 is 18 residues long. In germline, CDR1 is MGHRA, CDR2 YSYEKL. With 4 bases clipped from V and 0 bases from J, the junction kept 4 bases outside the gene matches. CDR3 nucleotide sequence: TGCGCCAGCAGCCGCGGACTAGCGGGGGGTTCGAACACCGGGGAGCTGTTTTTT. It codes for CASSRGLAGGSNTGELFF.

The V gene is TRBV21-1, the J gene TRBJ2-7; whether TRBD1, the table's D call, matches the DNA was not checked. TRBV21-1 has pseudogene status. This CDR3 region has 16 residues. The CDR3 sequence is CASSSNRQGAQYEQYV. The CDR3 DNA is TGTGCCAGCAGCAGCAACAGACAGGGGGCCCAGTACGAGCAGTACGTC.

This chain's CDR3 is CASSPKGRGRFTDTQYF. As DNA, the CDR3 is TGTGCCAGCTCACCGAAGGGAAGGGGGCGTTTCACAGATACGCAGTATTTT. The rearrangement joins TRBV18 to TRBJ2-3, with 7 positions matching TRBD1. This CDR3 comprises 17 residues. V dropped 3 bases and J dropped 2; count of bases not matched to a gene: 11. CDR1 and CDR2 (germline): KGHSH, LQKENI.

This clone has a single count. The rearrangement joins TRBV21-1 to TRBJ2-1; the table's TRBD2 call for D was not verified on the DNA. TRBV21-1 is an annotated pseudogene. The CDR3 length is 16 residues. The CDR3 DNA sequence: TGTGCCAGCAGCAAAGGGGCGGGAAAAGCCTACAATGAGCAGTTCTTC. Translated: CASSKGAGKAYNEQFF.

The chain recombines TRBV28 with TRBJ1-1; no firm D call. V dropped 7 bases and J dropped 6 bases, with 15 bases sitting between them. The germline V gene encodes CDR1 MDHEN and CDR2 SYDVKM. This CDR3 has 13 amino acids. DNA of the CDR3: TGTGCCAGCACCCACGCCCCGATAGCTGAAGCTTTCTTT. Amino acids: CASTHAPIAEAFF.

The chain has TRBV14 and TRBJ1-4; D gene uncertain. The CDR3 extends over 12 amino acids. CDR1 SGHDN and CDR2 FVKESK come from the germline V gene. V was trimmed by 1 base and J by 11 bases, leaving 8 bases between them. This CDR3 is CASSQGGIKLFF. CDR3 DNA sequence: TGTGCCAGCAGCCAAGGAGGAATCAAACTGTTTTTT.

The chain links TRBV9 to TRBJ2-1; tentatively, D is TRBD1 (6 bases). Per germline, CDR1 SGDLS and CDR2 YYNGEE. The CDR3 covers 16 residues. V dropped 3 bases and J dropped 0 bases, with 13 bases sitting between them. CDR3 amino acids: CASSAGQRSSYNEQFF. For the CDR3, the DNA is TGTGCCAGCAGCGCCGGACAGAGAAGCTCCTACAATGAGCAGTTCTTC.

This chain uses TRBV2 with TRBJ2-7, with 14 positions matching TRBD2. The CDR3 consists of 16 residues. Germline loops: CDR1 SNHLY, CDR2 FYNNEI. With V trimmed by 5 bases and J by 5 bases, 8 bases remained unmatched. Written as DNA, the CDR3 is TGTGCCAGCAGTCCCAGACTAGCGGGAGGGCCAGACGAGCAGTACGTC. This gives the protein CASSPRLAGGPDEQYV.